The 9 T cell receptor beta chains given below trace back to one sample, sequenced in a study of neurological immune-mediated disorders. TCRdb ran MiXCR on the 5' RACE reads and lists one entry per CDR3 protein. Of about 44,000 distinct CDR3 sequences listed, about 6.9% are singletons. The specimen was CD4+ T cells from blood. These receptors came from a woman in her thirties or forties in good health.

This clonotype has a count of ten or more. This chain connects TRBV5-8 to TRBJ1-1; TRBD1 agrees at 10 bases. V lost 6 bases and J lost 4; bases outside the gene matches: 12. From germline, CDR1 is SGHTS and CDR2 YDEGEE. The CDR3 covers 16 residues. The CDR3 bases are TGTGCCAGCACCTCCGAGTGGGGACAGGGGCCCACTGAAGCTTTCTTT. Translation gives CASTSEWGQGPTEAFF.

In this sample, this clonotype turned up many times. J is TRBJ1-1 and V is TRBV5-1; 7 bases line up with TRBD1. CDR1 and CDR2 from the germline V gene are SGHRS and YFSETQ. This CDR3 region has 15 residues. V dropped 1 base and J dropped 0; count of bases not matched to a gene: 3. CDR3 protein: CASSLPGQMNTEAFF. DNA for the CDR3: TGCGCCAGCAGCTTGCCGGGACAGATGAACACTGAAGCTTTCTTT. The whole variable domain, remainder taken from reference TRBV5-1 and TRBJ1-1, is KAGVTQTPRYLIKTRGQQVTLSCSPISGHRSVSWYQQTPGQGLQFLFEYFSETQRNKGNFPGRFSGRQFSNSRSEMNVSTLELGDSALYLCASSLPGQMNTEAFFGQGTRLTVV.

The sample holds a few counts of this clonotype. CDR3 sequence: CASWGTSGRGGTDTQYF. The CDR3 region has the DNA TGTGCCAGCTGGGGGACTAGCGGGAGAGGGGGCACAGATACGCAGTATTTT. The gene calls are TRBV6-5 and TRBJ2-3; 14 nucleotides align to TRBD2. The CDR3 extends over 17 amino acids. Germline V lookup: CDR1 MNHEY, CDR2 SVGAGI. Trimming cost V 8 bases and J 1 base; bases outside gene matches: 8.

A note on this clonotype: Lacking the conserved final phenylalanine or tryptophan, this CDR3 likely reflects a read error. The DNA is omitted, as the CDR3 cannot be located on it reliably, and the CDR3 follows TCRdb's listing. The chain carries TRBV5-1 and TRBJ2-1; TRBD2, the D gene given by the table, was not confirmed from the DNA. Ends included, the CDR3 has 16 residues. Germline CDR1 and CDR2: SGHRS and YFSETQ. The CDR3 loop is CASSTTGTKTYNERFS.

This clonotype was counted only a few times. The chain links TRBV6-5 to TRBJ2-3, with TRBD2 as a possible D gene (5 bases). Germline-derived CDR1 and CDR2 are MNHEY and SVGAGI. V lost 0 bases, J lost 0 bases, and 7 bases lay in between. The CDR3 is 15 residues long. CDR3 bases: TGTGCCAGCAGTTACTCGGGAGAGAGCACAGATACGCAGTATTTT. Translation: CASSYSGESTDTQYF.

As for this clonotype: The junction shows a germline mismatch at one end, possibly a read error. This rearrangement joins TRBV7-2 to TRBJ2-7; 9 bases are shared with TRBD1. CDR1 is SGHTA and CDR2 is FQGNSA in the germline V gene. This CDR3 has 14 residues. CDR3 sequence: CACIARQGGPEKYF. The CDR3, as DNA: TGTGCCTGCATCGCCAGACAGGGGGGTCCCGAGAAGTACTTC.

This clonotype was seen at least ten times. The chain couples TRBV18 to TRBJ2-1; no firm D call. The CDR3 extends over 13 amino acids. V lost 6 bases to trimming and J lost 5 bases, with 11 bases between them. The germline CDR1 and CDR2 sequences are KGHSH and LQKENI. The chain's CDR3 is CASSGSVDNEQFF. CDR3 nucleotides: TGTGCCAGCTCCGGCAGCGTCGACAATGAGCAGTTCTTC.

The table lists this clonotype with many counts. V is TRBV5-4 and J is TRBJ2-5; 10 nucleotides match TRBD2. V gave up 0 bases and J gave up 5 bases; unmatched junction bases: 7. Germline V lookup: CDR1 SGHNT, CDR2 YYREEE (reference sequence). This CDR3 spans 16 amino acids. The CDR3 DNA is TGTGCCAGCAGCTTGGAAAGCGGGAGGGCCGCTGAGACCCAGTACTTC. It yields the protein CASSLESGRAAETQYF.

This clonotype came up many times. The chain carries TRBV20-1 and TRBJ2-4, with 13 bases identical to TRBD2. The CDR3 has 15 residues. V shed 0 bases, J shed 11 bases, and the junction held 7 bases outside the gene matches. CDR1 is DFQATT and CDR2 is SNEGSKA in the germline V gene (reference sequence). CDR3 DNA sequence: TGCAGTGCTAGAGATCCCCAGGGACTAGCGGGGCTTCAGTACTTC. Its translation: CSARDPQGLAGLQYF.